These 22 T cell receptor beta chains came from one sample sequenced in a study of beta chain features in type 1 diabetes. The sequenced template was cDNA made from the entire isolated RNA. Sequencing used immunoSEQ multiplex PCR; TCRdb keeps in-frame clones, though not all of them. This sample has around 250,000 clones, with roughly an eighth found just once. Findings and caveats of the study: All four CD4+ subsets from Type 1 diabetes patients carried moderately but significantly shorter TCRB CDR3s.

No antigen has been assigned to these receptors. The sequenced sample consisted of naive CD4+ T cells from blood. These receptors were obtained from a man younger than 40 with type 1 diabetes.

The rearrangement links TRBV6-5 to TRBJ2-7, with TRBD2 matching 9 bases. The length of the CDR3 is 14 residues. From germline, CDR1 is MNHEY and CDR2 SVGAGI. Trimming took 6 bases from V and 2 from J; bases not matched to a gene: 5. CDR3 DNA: TGTGCCAGCAGGGCGCGGGGGGGACCCTACGAGCAGTACTTC. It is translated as CASRARGGPYEQYF.

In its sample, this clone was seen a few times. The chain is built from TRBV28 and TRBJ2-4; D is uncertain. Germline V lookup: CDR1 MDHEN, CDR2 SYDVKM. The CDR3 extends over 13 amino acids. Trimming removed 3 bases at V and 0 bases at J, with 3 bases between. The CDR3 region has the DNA TGTGCCAGCAGTTTCGTAGCCAAAAACATTCAGTACTTC. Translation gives CASSFVAKNIQYF. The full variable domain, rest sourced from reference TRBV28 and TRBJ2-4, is DVKVTQSSRYLVKRTGEKVFLECVQDMDHENMFWYRQDPGLGLRLIYFSYDVKMKEKGDIPEGYSVSREKKERFSLILESASTNQTSMYLCASSFVAKNIQYFGAGTRLSVL.

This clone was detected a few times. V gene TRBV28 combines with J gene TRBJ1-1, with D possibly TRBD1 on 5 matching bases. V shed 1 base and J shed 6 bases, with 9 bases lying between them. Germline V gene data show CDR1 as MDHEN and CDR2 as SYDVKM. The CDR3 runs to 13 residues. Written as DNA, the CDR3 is TGTGCCAGCAGTTTATTGGCGGGGGCTGAAGCTTTCTTT. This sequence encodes CASSLLAGAEAFF.

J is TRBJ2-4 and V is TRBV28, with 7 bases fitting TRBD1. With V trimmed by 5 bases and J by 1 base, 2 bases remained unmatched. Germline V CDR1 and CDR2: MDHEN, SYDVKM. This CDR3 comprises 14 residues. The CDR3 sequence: CASSGRGAKNIQYF. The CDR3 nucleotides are TGTGCCAGCAGTGGCAGGGGGGCCAAAAACATTCAGTACTTC.

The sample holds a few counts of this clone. CDR3 bases: TGTGCCAGCAGTGAAGGCAGGGGCCAAGAGACCCAGTACTTC. Protein: CASSEGRGQETQYF. The V gene is TRBV2, the J gene TRBJ2-5, with D possibly TRBD1 on 6 matching bases. Germline-derived CDR1 and CDR2 are SNHLY and FYNNEI. Trimming shortened V by 1 base and J by 1 base, and 7 bases separated the two germline ends. CDR3 length equals 14 residues.

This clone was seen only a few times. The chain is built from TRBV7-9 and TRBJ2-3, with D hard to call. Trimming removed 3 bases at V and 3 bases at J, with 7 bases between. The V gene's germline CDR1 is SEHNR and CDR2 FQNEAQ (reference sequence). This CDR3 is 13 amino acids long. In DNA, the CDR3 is TGTGCCAGCAGCTTTTTCCCTACAGATACGCAGTATTTT. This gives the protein CASSFFPTDTQYF.

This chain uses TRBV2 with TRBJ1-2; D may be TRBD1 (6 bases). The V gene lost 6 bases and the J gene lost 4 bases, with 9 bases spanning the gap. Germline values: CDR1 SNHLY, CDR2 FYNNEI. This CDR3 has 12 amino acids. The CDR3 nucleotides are TGTGCCAGCAGGGTGACAGGCTATGGCTACACCTTC. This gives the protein CASRVTGYGYTF.

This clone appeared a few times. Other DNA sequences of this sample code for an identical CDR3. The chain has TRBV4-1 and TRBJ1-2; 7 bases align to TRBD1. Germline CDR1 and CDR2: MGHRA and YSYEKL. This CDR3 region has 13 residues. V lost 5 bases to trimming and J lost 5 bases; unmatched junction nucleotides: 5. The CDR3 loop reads CASSAQGDYGYTF. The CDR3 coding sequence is TGCGCCAGCAGCGCGCAGGGGGATTATGGCTACACCTTC.

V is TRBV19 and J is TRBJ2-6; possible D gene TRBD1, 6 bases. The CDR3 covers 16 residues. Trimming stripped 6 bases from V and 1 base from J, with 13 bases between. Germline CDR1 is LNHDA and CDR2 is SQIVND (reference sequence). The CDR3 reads CASSIDRPSGANVLTF. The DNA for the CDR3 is TGTGCCAGTAGCATTGACAGGCCTTCTGGGGCCAACGTCCTGACTTTC. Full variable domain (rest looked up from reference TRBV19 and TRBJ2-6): DGGITQSPKYLFRKEGQNVTLSCEQNLNHDAMYWYRQDPGQGLRLIYYSQIVNDFQKGDIAEGYSVSREKKESFPLTVTSAQKNPTAFYLCASSIDRPSGANVLTFGAGSRLTVL.

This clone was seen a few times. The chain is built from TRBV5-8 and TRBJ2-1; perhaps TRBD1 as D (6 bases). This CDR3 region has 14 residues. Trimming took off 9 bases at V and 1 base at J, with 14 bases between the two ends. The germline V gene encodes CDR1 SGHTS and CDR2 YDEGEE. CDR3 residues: CATSGTGSYNEQFF. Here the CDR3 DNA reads TGTGCCACGTCCGGTACAGGGTCCTACAATGAGCAGTTCTTC.

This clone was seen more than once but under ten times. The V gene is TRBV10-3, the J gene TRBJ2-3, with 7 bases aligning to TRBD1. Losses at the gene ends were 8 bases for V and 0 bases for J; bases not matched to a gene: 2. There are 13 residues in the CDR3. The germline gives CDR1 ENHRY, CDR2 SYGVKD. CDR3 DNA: TGTGCCATCCAGGGACAGAGCACAGATACGCAGTATTTT. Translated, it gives CAIQGQSTDTQYF.

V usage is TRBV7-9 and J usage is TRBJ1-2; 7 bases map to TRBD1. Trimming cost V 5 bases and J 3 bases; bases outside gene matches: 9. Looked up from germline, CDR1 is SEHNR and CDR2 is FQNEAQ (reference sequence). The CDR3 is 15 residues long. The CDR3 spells CASSQLTGKDYGYTF. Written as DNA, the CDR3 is TGTGCCAGCAGCCAGCTGACAGGGAAGGACTATGGCTACACCTTC. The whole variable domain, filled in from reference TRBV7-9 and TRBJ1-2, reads DTGVSQNPRHKITKRGQNVTFRCDPISEHNRLYWYRQTLGQGPEFLTYFQNEAQLEKSRLLSDRFSAERPKGSFSTLEIQRTEQGDSAMYLCASSQLTGKDYGYTFGSGTRLTVV.

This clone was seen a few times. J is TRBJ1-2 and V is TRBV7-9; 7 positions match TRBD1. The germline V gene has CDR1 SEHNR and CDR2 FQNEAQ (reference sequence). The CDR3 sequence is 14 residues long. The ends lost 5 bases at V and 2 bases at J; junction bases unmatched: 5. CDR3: CASSPGTVNYGYTF. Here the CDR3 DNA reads TGTGCCAGCAGCCCAGGGACAGTCAACTATGGCTACACCTTC.

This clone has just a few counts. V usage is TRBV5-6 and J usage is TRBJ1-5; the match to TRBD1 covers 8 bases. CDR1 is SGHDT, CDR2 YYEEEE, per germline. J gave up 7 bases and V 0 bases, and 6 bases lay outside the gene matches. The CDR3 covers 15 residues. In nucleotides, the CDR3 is TGTGCCAGCAGCTTGGACAGGGGGTTAATCCAGCCCCAGCATTTT. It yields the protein CASSLDRGLIQPQHF.

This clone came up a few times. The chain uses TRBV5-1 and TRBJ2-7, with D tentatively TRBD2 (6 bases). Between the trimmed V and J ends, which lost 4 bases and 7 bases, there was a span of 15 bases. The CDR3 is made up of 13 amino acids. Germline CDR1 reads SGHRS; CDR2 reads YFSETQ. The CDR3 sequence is CASSPQGGREQYF. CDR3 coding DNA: TGCGCCAGCAGCCCTCAGGGAGGTAGGGAGCAGTACTTC.

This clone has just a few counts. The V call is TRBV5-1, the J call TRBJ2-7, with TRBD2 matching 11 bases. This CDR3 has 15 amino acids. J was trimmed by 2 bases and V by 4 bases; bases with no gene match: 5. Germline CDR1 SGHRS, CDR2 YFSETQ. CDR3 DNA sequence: TGCGCCAGCAGCACTAGCGGGAGCGTCACCTACGAGCAGTACTTC. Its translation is CASSTSGSVTYEQYF.

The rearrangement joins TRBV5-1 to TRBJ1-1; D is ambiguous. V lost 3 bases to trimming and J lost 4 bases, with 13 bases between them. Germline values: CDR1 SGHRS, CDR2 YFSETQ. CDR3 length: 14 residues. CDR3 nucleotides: TGCGCCAGCAGCTCTCGTGGTAGAGGCACTGAAGCTTTCTTT. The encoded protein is CASSSRGRGTEAFF. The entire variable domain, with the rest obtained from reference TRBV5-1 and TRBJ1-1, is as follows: KAGVTQTPRYLIKTRGQQVTLSCSPISGHRSVSWYQQTPGQGLQFLFEYFSETQRNKGNFPGRFSGRQFSNSRSEMNVSTLELGDSALYLCASSSRGRGTEAFFGQGTRLTVV.

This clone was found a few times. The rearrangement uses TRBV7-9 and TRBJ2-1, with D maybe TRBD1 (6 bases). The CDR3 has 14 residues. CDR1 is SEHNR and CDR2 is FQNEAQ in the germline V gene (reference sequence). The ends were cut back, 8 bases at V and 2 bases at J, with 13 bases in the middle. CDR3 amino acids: CASAGAPAYNEQFF. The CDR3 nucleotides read TGTGCCAGCGCAGGGGCTCCCGCCTACAATGAGCAGTTCTTC.

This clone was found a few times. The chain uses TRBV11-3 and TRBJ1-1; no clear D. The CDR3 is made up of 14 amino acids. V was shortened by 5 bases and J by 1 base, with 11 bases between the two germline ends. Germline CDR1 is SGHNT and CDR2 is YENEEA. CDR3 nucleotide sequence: TGTGCCAGCAGCCCCGGCGGCAGGAACACTGAAGCTTTCTTT. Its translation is CASSPGGRNTEAFF.

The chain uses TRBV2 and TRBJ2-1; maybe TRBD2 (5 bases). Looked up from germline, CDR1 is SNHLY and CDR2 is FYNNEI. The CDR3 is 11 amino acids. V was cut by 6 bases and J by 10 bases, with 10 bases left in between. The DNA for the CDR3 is TGTGCCAGCAGGACCGAGGGAGAGCAGTTCTTC. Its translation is CASRTEGEQFF.

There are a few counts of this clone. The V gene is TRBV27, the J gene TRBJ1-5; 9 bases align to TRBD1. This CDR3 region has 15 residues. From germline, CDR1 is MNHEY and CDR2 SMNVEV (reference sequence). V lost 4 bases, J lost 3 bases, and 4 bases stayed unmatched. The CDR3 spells CASSSGQGNNQPQHF. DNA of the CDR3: TGTGCCAGCAGTTCGGGACAGGGTAACAATCAGCCCCAGCATTTT.

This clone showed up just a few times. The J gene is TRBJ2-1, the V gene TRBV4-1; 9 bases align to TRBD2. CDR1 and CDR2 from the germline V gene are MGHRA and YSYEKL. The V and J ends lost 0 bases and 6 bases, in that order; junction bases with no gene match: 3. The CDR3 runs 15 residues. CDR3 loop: CASSQERTSANEQFF. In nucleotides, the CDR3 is TGCGCCAGCAGCCAAGAGAGGACTAGCGCCAATGAGCAGTTCTTC.